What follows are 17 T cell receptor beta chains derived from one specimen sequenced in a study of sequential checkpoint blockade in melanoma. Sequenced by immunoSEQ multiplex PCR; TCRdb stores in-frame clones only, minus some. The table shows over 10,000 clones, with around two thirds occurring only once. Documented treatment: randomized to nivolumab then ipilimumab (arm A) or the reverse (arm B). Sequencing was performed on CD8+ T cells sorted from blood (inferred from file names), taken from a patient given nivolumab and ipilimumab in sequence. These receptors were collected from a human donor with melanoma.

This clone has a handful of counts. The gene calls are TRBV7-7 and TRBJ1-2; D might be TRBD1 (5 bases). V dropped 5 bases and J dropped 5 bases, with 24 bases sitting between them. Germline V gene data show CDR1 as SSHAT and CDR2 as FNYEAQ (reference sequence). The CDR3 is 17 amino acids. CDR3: CASSPYTMGGVGYGYTF. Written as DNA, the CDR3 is TGTGCCAGCAGCCCCTACACAATGGGGGGGGTAGGGTATGGCTACACCTTC.

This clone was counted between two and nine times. CDR3 bases: TGTGCCAGCAGCCCAAAGAAAGGACAAACCTACGAGCAGTACTTC. Translated, it gives CASSPKKGQTYEQYF. The chain recombines TRBV5-5 with TRBJ2-5; maybe TRBD1 (5 bases). The end of the DNA aligns better with TRBJ2-7, so the J call may be wrong. Per germline, CDR1 SGHKS and CDR2 YYEKEE (reference sequence). The CDR3 has 15 residues.

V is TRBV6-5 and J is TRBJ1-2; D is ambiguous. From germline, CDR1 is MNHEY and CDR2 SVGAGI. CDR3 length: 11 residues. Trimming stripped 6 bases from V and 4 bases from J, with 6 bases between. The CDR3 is CASRSSYGYTF. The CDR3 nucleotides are TGTGCCAGCAGGTCCAGCTATGGCTACACCTTC.

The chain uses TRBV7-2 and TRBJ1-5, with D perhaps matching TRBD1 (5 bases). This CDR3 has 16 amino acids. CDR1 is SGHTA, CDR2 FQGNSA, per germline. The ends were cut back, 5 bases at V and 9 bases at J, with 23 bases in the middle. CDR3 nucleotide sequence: TGTGCCAGCAGCCCAATCGGGTTGACAGTTTTGCGGCCCCAGCATTTT. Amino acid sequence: CASSPIGLTVLRPQHF. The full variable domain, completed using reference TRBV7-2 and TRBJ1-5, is GAGVSQSPSNKVTEKGKDVELRCDPISGHTALYWYRQSLGQGLEFLIYFQGNSAPDKSGLPSDRFSAERTGGSVSTLTIQRTQQEDSAVYLCASSPIGLTVLRPQHFGDGTRLSIL.

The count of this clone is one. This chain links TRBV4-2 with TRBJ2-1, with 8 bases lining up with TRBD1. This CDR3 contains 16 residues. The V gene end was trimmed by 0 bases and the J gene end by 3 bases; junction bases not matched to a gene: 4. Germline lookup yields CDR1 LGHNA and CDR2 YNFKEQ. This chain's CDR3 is CASSQEGTGNYNEQFF. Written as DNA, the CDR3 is TGTGCCAGCAGCCAAGAAGGGACAGGAAACTACAATGAGCAGTTCTTC.

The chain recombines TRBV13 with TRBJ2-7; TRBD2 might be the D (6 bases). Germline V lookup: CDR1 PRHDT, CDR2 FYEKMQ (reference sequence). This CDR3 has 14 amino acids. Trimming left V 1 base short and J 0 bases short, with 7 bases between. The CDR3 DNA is TGTGCCAGCAGCTTAGACGGGAGCTCCTACGAGCAGTACTTC. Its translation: CASSLDGSSYEQYF.

The CDR3 sequence is CASSAQHGGDYGYTF. CDR3 in DNA: TGTGCCAGCAGCGCCCAACACGGGGGGGACTATGGCTACACCTTC. The chain joins TRBV9 to TRBJ1-2; TRBD1 is a possible D gene (5 bases). This CDR3 has 15 residues. The germline V and J ends were trimmed by 3 bases and 3 bases, with 15 bases remaining between them. Germline V gene data show CDR1 as SGDLS and CDR2 as YYNGEE.

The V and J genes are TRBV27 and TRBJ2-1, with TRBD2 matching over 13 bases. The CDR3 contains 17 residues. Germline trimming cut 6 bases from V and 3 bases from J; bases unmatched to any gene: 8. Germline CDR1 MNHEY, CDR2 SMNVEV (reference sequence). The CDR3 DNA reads TGTGCCAGCAGCTATTCCGGGACTAGCGGGGACTACAATGAGCAGTTCTTC. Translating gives CASSYSGTSGDYNEQFF.

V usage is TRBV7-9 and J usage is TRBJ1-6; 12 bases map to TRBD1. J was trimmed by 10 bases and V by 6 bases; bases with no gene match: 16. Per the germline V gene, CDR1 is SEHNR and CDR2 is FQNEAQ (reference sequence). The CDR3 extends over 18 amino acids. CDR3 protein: CASSTGTGGTYAMSPLHF. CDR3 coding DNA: TGTGCCAGCAGTACCGGGACAGGGGGCACGTATGCGATGTCACCCCTCCACTTT.

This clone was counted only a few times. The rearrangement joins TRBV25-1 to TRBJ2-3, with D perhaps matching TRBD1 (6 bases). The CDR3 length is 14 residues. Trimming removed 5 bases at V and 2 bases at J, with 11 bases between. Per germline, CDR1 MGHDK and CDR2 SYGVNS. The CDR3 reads CASSYNRDTDTQYF. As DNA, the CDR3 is TGTGCCAGCAGTTATAACAGGGACACAGATACGCAGTATTTT.

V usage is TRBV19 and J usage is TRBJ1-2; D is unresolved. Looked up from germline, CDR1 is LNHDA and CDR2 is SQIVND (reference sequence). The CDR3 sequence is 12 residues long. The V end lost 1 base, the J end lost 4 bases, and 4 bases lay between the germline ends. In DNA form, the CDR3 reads TGTGCCAGTAGTATAGCCTCCTATGGCTACACCTTC. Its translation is CASSIASYGYTF.

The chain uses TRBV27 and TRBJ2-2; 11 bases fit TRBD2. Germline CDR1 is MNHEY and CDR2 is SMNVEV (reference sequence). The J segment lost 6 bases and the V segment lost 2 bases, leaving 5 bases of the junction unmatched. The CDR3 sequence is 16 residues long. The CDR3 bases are TGTGCCAGCAGTTTAACTCTAGCGGGAGGCCCCGGGGAGCTGTTTTTT. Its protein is CASSLTLAGGPGELFF.

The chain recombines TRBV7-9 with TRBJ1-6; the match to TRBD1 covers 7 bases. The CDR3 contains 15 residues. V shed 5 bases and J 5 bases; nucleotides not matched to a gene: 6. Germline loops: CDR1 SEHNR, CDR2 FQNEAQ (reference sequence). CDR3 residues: CASSPRDSNNSPLHF. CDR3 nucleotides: TGTGCCAGCAGCCCTCGGGACAGCAATAATTCACCCCTCCACTTT.

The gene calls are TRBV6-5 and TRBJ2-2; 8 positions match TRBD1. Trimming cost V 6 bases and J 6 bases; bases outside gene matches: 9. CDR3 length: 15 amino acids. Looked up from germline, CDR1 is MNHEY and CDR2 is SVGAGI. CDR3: CASSQDRENSGELFF. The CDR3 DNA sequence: TGTGCCAGCAGCCAGGACAGGGAAAATTCCGGGGAGCTGTTTTTT.

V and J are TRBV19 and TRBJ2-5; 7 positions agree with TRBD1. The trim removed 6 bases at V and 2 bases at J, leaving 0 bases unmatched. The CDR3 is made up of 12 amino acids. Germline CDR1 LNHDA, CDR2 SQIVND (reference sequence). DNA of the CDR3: TGTGCCAGTAGACAGGGGCAAGAGACCCAGTACTTC. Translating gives CASRQGQETQYF.

For the CDR3, the DNA is TGTGCCAGCAGCCTCTCCAAGGGGGCGCGGAACGAGCAGTACTTC. Its translation: CASSLSKGARNEQYF. This chain links TRBV7-8 with TRBJ2-7, with 7 bases fitting TRBD1. V lost 5 bases to trimming and J lost 5 bases; unmatched junction nucleotides: 12. Germline V gene sequence: CDR1 SGHVS, CDR2 FQNEAQ. This CDR3 comprises 15 residues.

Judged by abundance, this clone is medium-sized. CDR3 DNA sequence: TGTGCCAGCAGTTACTCCGGGACTAGCGGCCACAATGAGCAGTTCTTC. Translated: CASSYSGTSGHNEQFF. V and J are TRBV28 and TRBJ2-1, with TRBD2 identical over 11 bases. The germline V gene encodes CDR1 MDHEN and CDR2 SYDVKM. The CDR3 loop spans 16 amino acids. With V trimmed by 4 bases and J by 5 bases, 7 bases remained unmatched.